Listed here are 13 T cell receptor beta chains from one sample, sequenced in a study of blood T cells in healthy people across ages. It was with a sample-barcoded 5' primer and a J-beta primer mix that a second PCR of roughly 6 to 11 cycles was run. TCRdb re-analysed the 5' RACE reads in MiXCR, keeping a single row per CDR3 protein. The table lists about 650,000 distinct CDR3 sequences, approximately 52% of them singletons. Sequences were obtained from blood. The source of these receptors is a woman at least 80 years old in good health.

J is TRBJ2-4 and V is TRBV29-1, with D possibly being TRBD2 (5 bases). The germline V and J ends were trimmed by 3 bases and 0 bases, with 9 bases remaining between them. Germline lookup yields CDR1 SQVTM and CDR2 ANQGSEA. This CDR3 is 14 amino acids long. The CDR3 reads CSVEADLAKNIQYF. CDR3 DNA: TGCAGCGTTGAGGCGGACTTAGCCAAAAACATTCAGTACTTC.

This clonotype was recorded only once. This may be a read error, as it is one base from a much larger clone. It is likely a read error, because the conserved phenylalanine at the end of the CDR3 is missing. The chain combines TRBV28 with TRBJ2-7; D unresolved. V was trimmed by 7 bases and J by 5 bases, leaving 9 bases between them. The CDR3 spans 11 residues. Germline V gene data show CDR1 as MDHEN and CDR2 as SYDVKM. The CDR3 region is CASTGFNEQYS. In DNA form, the CDR3 reads TGTGCCAGCACCGGGTTTAACGAGCAGTACTCC.

This clonotype was counted between two and nine times. This chain joins TRBV3-1 and TRBJ2-7, with D possibly matching TRBD1 (5 bases). Trimming took 5 bases from V and 5 from J, leaving 13 bases between them. The CDR3 extends over 13 amino acids. Per the germline V gene, CDR1 is LGHDT and CDR2 is YNNKEL (reference sequence). CDR3 sequence: CASSIHGQNEQYF. DNA for the CDR3: TGTGCCAGCAGCATACATGGACAAAACGAGCAGTACTTC.

This clonotype was found once. A much more abundant neighbour one base away suggests this may be a read error. The V call is TRBV24-1, the J call TRBJ2-1, with TRBD2 as a possible D gene (5 bases). CDR3 length: 17 residues. In germline, CDR1 is KGHDR, CDR2 SFDVKD. The V and J ends lost 3 bases and 12 bases respectively, with 26 bases between them. The CDR3 DNA follows: TGTGCCACCAGTGATCCCGCCCCGAGCCGTCTGGAGGATGGGCAGTTCTTC. Translating it yields CATSDPAPSRLEDGQFF.

This clonotype was counted many times. The rearrangement uses TRBV4-2 and TRBJ2-3; unclear D gene. Germline loops: CDR1 LGHNA, CDR2 YNFKEQ. The CDR3 sequence is 15 residues long. The V gene lost 4 bases and the J gene lost 2 bases, with 13 bases spanning the gap. CDR3 in DNA: TGTGCCAGCAGCCTCAATCGGCGCGCCACAGATACGCAGTATTTT. Translated, it gives CASSLNRRATDTQYF.

This chain uses TRBV28 with TRBJ2-7; 8 nucleotides line up with TRBD1. The junction had 4 bases not matched to a gene; V was cut back by 3 bases and J by 6 bases. Germline-derived CDR1 and CDR2 are MDHEN and SYDVKM. This CDR3 is built from 13 residues. CDR3 protein: CASSLLDRGEQYF. As DNA, the CDR3 is TGTGCCAGCAGTTTGCTTGACAGGGGCGAGCAGTACTTC.

The CDR3 coding sequence is TGTGCCAGCAGCTTAGGGGCAGATAATGAAAAACTGTTTTTT. It translates to CASSLGADNEKLFF. The genes are TRBV7-8 and TRBJ1-4, with D hard to call. Deletions cut 1 base from V and 4 bases from J, with 7 bases between. Germline V gene lookup returns CDR1 SGHVS and CDR2 FQNEAQ. The CDR3 is 14 residues long.

A single count supports this clonotype. This may be a read error: a much more frequent sequence differs by one nucleotide. V and J are TRBV6-2 or TRBV6-3 and TRBJ2-3; D is undetermined. Germline V gives CDR1 MNHEY, CDR2 SVGEGT. The CDR3 consists of 14 residues. CDR3 residues: CASSTWPMADTRYF. CDR3 nucleotide sequence: TGTGCCAGCAGTACCTGGCCCATGGCAGATACGCGGTATTTT.

This clonotype was picked up one time. The chain uses TRBV4-1 and TRBJ2-2; no reliable D call. Germline lookup yields CDR1 MGHRA and CDR2 YSYEKL. This CDR3 spans 13 amino acids. The V and J ends lost 0 bases and 7 bases respectively, with 6 bases between them. CDR3 loop: CASSQEPSGELFF. CDR3 DNA: TGCGCCAGCAGCCAAGAGCCTAGCGGGGAGCTGTTTTTT.

The CDR3 nucleotides are TGTGCCAGCAGCTTGGCGCCAGGTCAAGAGACCCAGTACTTC. Protein sequence: CASSLAPGQETQYF. The rearrangement uses TRBV5-5 and TRBJ2-5; D is undetermined. Looked up from germline, CDR1 is SGHKS and CDR2 is YYEKEE (reference sequence). The CDR3 runs to 14 residues. V dropped 0 bases and J dropped 2 bases, with 8 bases sitting between them.

This clonotype was observed at least ten times. This rearrangement joins TRBV20-1 to TRBJ2-3; 7 positions match TRBD2. V lost 1 base to trimming and J lost 4 bases; unmatched junction nucleotides: 5. The CDR3 is made up of 14 amino acids. The germline V gene has CDR1 DFQATT and CDR2 SNEGSKA (reference sequence). CDR3 in DNA: TGCAGTGCTAGAGTGGGAGGGCCAGCAGATACGCAGTATTTT. The encoded protein is CSARVGGPADTQYF.

The J gene is TRBJ2-3, the V gene TRBV20-1; TRBD1 aligns across 8 bases. Germline CDR1 is DFQATT and CDR2 is SNEGSKA (reference sequence). With 2 bases clipped from V and 1 base from J, the junction kept 5 bases outside the gene matches. The CDR3 totals 15 residues. The chain's CDR3 is CSARRTGWGTDTQYF. DNA of the CDR3: TGCAGTGCTAGACGGACAGGGTGGGGCACAGATACGCAGTATTTT.

As to this clonotype: Since a much larger clone is just one base distant, this may be a read error. The rearrangement uses TRBV5-1 and TRBJ2-5; 8 nucleotides agree with TRBD1. The J call may not be correct, given that the DNA end is closer to TRBJ2-7. Germline-derived CDR1 and CDR2 are SGHRS and YFSETQ. The CDR3 has 15 residues. The CDR3 region is CASSATGGPGYEQYF. The CDR3 coding sequence is TGCGCCAGCAGCGCAACAGGGGGGCCAGGCTACGAGCAGTACTTC.